Listed below are T cell receptor beta chains from one sample, sequenced in a study of T cells in localized non-small cell lung cancer. The method was immunoSEQ multiplex PCR; TCRdb's version includes in-frame clones alone and lacks a portion of them. The sample has 55,000 to 65,000 clones, about 90% seen once. Sequenced material: peripheral blood, taken before any cancer treatment. The receptors come from a man aged 40-75 years with stage I squamous cell lung carcinoma. The CDR3 runs from the conserved cysteine through the conserved F or W. A D gene is named only where the DNA matches it firmly. The listing skips clone size in some rows; elsewhere it reads once, few, many or a size class.

j_gene: TRBJ1-2
v_gene: TRBV30
abundance: .
d_gene: .
CDR3aa: CAWDGMNYGYTF

j_gene: TRBJ1-4
v_gene: TRBV15
abundance: once
d_gene: .
CDR3aa: CATSRGYNEKLFF

j_gene: TRBJ2-1
v_gene: TRBV6-5
abundance: .
d_gene: .
CDR3aa: CASSYGRSREQFF

j_gene: TRBJ2-7
v_gene: TRBV7-6
abundance: .
d_gene: TRBD2
CDR3aa: CASSPRLAQDEQYF

j_gene: TRBJ1-3
v_gene: TRBV5-1
abundance: few
d_gene: .
CDR3aa: CASSFRFGSGNTIYF

j_gene: TRBJ2-1
v_gene: TRBV7-2
abundance: .
d_gene: TRBD2
CDR3aa: CASSGLAGSYNEQFF

j_gene: TRBJ2-3
v_gene: TRBV6-6
abundance: .
d_gene: .
CDR3aa: CASSYPRTPDTDTQYF

j_gene: TRBJ2-1
v_gene: TRBV7-3
abundance: .
d_gene: .
CDR3aa: CASSHGTDNEQFF

j_gene: TRBJ2-4
v_gene: TRBV6-5
abundance: .
d_gene: TRBD2
CDR3aa: CASSSGGVAKNIQYF

j_gene: TRBJ2-1
v_gene: TRBV7-2
abundance: large
d_gene: .
CDR3aa: CASSLGGQYNEQFF

j_gene: TRBJ2-7
v_gene: TRBV7-2
abundance: .
d_gene: .
CDR3aa: CASSLVAGLNEQYF

j_gene: TRBJ1-2
v_gene: TRBV5-1
abundance: few
d_gene: TRBD1
CDR3aa: CASSQQTGNYGYTF

j_gene: TRBJ2-3
v_gene: TRBV11-2
abundance: .
d_gene: .
CDR3aa: CASRTGTVTDTQYF

j_gene: TRBJ2-3
v_gene: TRBV5-1
abundance: .
d_gene: .
CDR3aa: CASSLIGGTDTQYF

j_gene: TRBJ2-7
v_gene: TRBV29-1
abundance: .
d_gene: .
CDR3aa: CSVGASPGEQYF

j_gene: TRBJ2-2
v_gene: TRBV29-1
abundance: .
d_gene: .
CDR3aa: CSVVRTNTGELFF